A selection of T cell receptor beta chains follows, all from one sample in a study of CD8 T cells in Susac syndrome. TCRdb fed the immunoSEQ multiplex PCR reads into MiXCR, producing one record per CDR3 protein. This sample has over 95,000 distinct CDR3 sequences, with roughly 90% found just once. The sequencing sample was made of CD8+ T cells from PBMCs. The receptors originated from a human donor in good health. Both conserved end residues are part of each CDR3. The D gene is left open where the match is weak. Clone size is given for some rows only: seen once, a few or many times, or a class if the clone is expanded.

d_call clone_size j_call cdr3_length v_call cdr3_nt cdr3_aa
TRBD2 - TRBJ2-1 13 TRBV6-1 TGTGCCAGCAGTGCCCGGGGGGGGGTAGGATGTATCTTC CASSARGGVGCIF
TRBD1 - TRBJ1-5 14 TRBV18 TGTGCCAGCTCCCCTGACAGGGTCGGTCAGCCCCAGCATTTT CASSPDRVGQPQHF
TRBD1 - TRBJ2-1 14 TRBV12-3/TRBV12-4 TGTGCCAGCAGTGCGGGACAGGGGAGGTATGAGCAGTTCTTC CASSAGQGRYEQFF
- - TRBJ2-3 13 TRBV6-1 TGTGCCAGCAGGATGGGGGGCACAGATACGCAGTATTTT CASRMGGTDTQYF
TRBD2 - TRBJ2-1 15 TRBV5-1 TGCGCCAGCAGCGATCTAGCGGGAGGTGCCAATGAGCAGTTCTTC CASSDLAGGANEQFF
- - TRBJ2-3 13 TRBV3-1 TGTGCCAGCAGCCAAGGTGTTGCGGATACGCAGTATTTT CASSQGVADTQYF
TRBD1 - TRBJ2-7 16 TRBV6-5 TGTGCCAGCAGTTACTCCCGGGACAGCCAAAATTACGAGCAGTACTTC CASSYSRDSQNYEQYF
TRBD2 - TRBJ2-2 17 TRBV9 TGTGCCAGCAGCGTACCTAGCGGGGGGGCCGGAACCGGCGAGCTGTTTTTT CASSVPSGGAGTGELFF
- - TRBJ1-4 15 TRBV2 TGTGCCAGCAGTGGCCACGACAGCGCTAATGAAAAACTGTTTTTT CASSGHDSANEKLFF
TRBD2 - TRBJ2-1 13 TRBV10-3 TGTGCCATCGGGCGGGGGGTCTACAATGAGCAGTTCTTC CAIGRGVYNEQFF
TRBD1 - TRBJ2-3 15 TRBV6-5 TGTGCCAGCAGTTACGAGGGACAGGGGGGGGATACGCAGTATTTT CASSYEGQGGDTQYF
- once TRBJ2-2 9 TRBV19 TGTGCCAGTTACGGGGAGCTGTTTTTT CASYGELFF
- - TRBJ1-1 15 TRBV2 TGTGCCAGCAGTGGCATCGGAGGGAGGAGAACTGAAGCTTTCTTT CASSGIGGRRTEAFF
TRBD1 - TRBJ2-1 15 TRBV5-1 TGCGCCAGCAGCTTGGCAGGGGGATTCTACAATGAGCAGTTCTTC CASSLAGGFYNEQFF
- - TRBJ2-1 15 TRBV7-8 TGTGCCAGCAGCTTAGACGGCGGTGCCTACAATGAGCAGTTCTTC CASSLDGGAYNEQFF
- - TRBJ2-7 12 TRBV5-1 TGCGCCAGCAGCTTGGACACGGGGGATCAGTACTTC CASSLDTGDQYF
- once TRBJ2-2 16 TRBV4-3 TGCGCCAGCAGCCAAGATAGGGGGGGACCCACCGGGGAGCTGTTTTTT CASSQDRGGPTGELFF
- - TRBJ1-1 14 TRBV5-1 TGCGCCAGCAGCTTTATGCAGGGGAACACTGAAGCTTTCTTT CASSFMQGNTEAFF
TRBD1 - TRBJ2-5 14 TRBV7-2 TGTGCCAGCAGCCGGGACAGTACCCAAGAGACCCAGTACTTC CASSRDSTQETQYF
TRBD1 - TRBJ1-6 17 TRBV3-1 TGTGCCAGCAGCCAAGATCGGGGACAGGGGGAGTATTCACCCCTCCACTTT CASSQDRGQGEYSPLHF
- - TRBJ2-1 11 TRBV4-1 TGCGCCAGCAGCCAAAGCGGTGAGCAGTTCTTC CASSQSGEQFF
- - TRBJ1-2 13 TRBV25-1 TGTGCCAGCAGTGCTACCGACCTGTATGGCTACACCTTC CASSATDLYGYTF
TRBD2 - TRBJ2-5 17 TRBV5-1 TGCGCCAGCAGAGACTCTAGCGGGAGGTCCTCTTGGGAGACCCAGTACTTC CASRDSSGRSSWETQYF
TRBD2 - TRBJ2-7 14 TRBV29-1 TGCAGCGTGGGACCGGGAGGGGCCACCTACGAGCAGTACTTC CSVGPGGATYEQYF
- - TRBJ2-5 14 TRBV2 TGTGCCAGCAGTGAATTTGGCGGGCAAGAGACCCAGTACTTC CASSEFGGQETQYF
- few TRBJ2-3 12 TRBV6-6 TGTGCCAGCTCCTCCCGCCCAGATACGCAGTATTTT CASSSRPDTQYF
- - TRBJ2-7 15 TRBV9 TGTGCCAGCAGCTTGACAGACGGGGCGACCTACGAGCAGTACTTC CASSLTDGATYEQYF
- - TRBJ2-1 12 TRBV6-2/TRBV6-3 TGTGCCAGCAGTACGGGTTTTCAGGAGCAGTTCTTC CASSTGFQEQFF
- - TRBJ1-1 15 TRBV6-2/TRBV6-3 TGTGCCAGCCGAACCAGATCGGGGGCGCAGACTGAAGCTTTCTTT CASRTRSGAQTEAFF
- - TRBJ2-5 11 TRBV10-3 TGTGCCACCGGACAGCAAGAGACCCAGTACTTC CATGQQETQYF
- - TRBJ1-2 14 TRBV7-9 TGTGCCAGCAGCTTCGGGGGGGCGACCTATGGCTACACCTTC CASSFGGATYGYTF
TRBD1 few TRBJ2-3 15 TRBV19 TGTGCCAGTAGTCTTCCGGGACAGGGCACAGATACGCAGTATTTT CASSLPGQGTDTQYF
- - TRBJ2-1 13 TRBV3-1 TGTGCCAGCAGCCAAGTCGCACCTCATGAGCAGTTCTTC CASSQVAPHEQFF
- - TRBJ2-7 14 TRBV6-2/TRBV6-3 TGTGCCAGCAGCTGGGGGACGGTTTCCTACGAGCAGTACTTC CASSWGTVSYEQYF
TRBD2 - TRBJ2-5 16 TRBV20-1 TGCAGTGCCTACCGGGCTAGCGGGGGGTCACAAGAGACCCAGTACTTC CSAYRASGGSQETQYF
- - TRBJ2-1 12 TRBV19 TGTGCCAGTAGTATAGATCGGAGTGTTCGGTTCTTC CASSIDRSVRFF
TRBD2 - TRBJ2-5 17 TRBV6-5 TGTGCCAGCAGTTACTCCAGGACTAGCGGGGTTCAAGAGACCCAGTACTTC CASSYSRTSGVQETQYF
- - TRBJ2-1 14 TRBV19 TGTGCCAGTAGTATAGTCAGGGCCGGCAATGAGCAGTTCTTC CASSIVRAGNEQFF
- - TRBJ2-2 15 TRBV20-1 TGCAGTGCTATTTTCCACCGGGCGAACACCGGGGAGCTGTTTTTT CSAIFHRANTGELFF
- - TRBJ1-5 14 TRBV3-1 TGTGCCAGCAGGCCGGCGGGGGCGGACTCGCCCCAGCATTTT CASRPAGADSPQHF
- once TRBJ2-1 14 TRBV29-1 TGCAGTTCGTTGCGTACTGCCTCCTACAATGAGCAGTTCTTC CSSLRTASYNEQFF
- - TRBJ1-5 15 TRBV7-2 TGTGCCAGCAGCTTAGGACCCCTTGGAGCTCAGCCCCAGCATTTT CASSLGPLGAQPQHF
TRBD1 once TRBJ1-1 15 TRBV14 TGTGCCAGCAGCCAAGATTTAACCCAGGGGGTCGGAGCTTTCTTT CASSQDLTQGVGAFF
TRBD1 - TRBJ2-3 14 TRBV6-5 TGTGCCAGCAGCCCCGGGACAGACACAGATACGCAGTATTTT CASSPGTDTDTQYF
- - TRBJ1-1 13 TRBV29-1 TGCAGCGCCGGATCGGAGATGAACACTGAAGCTTTCTTT CSAGSEMNTEAFF
- - TRBJ2-2 16 TRBV7-9 TGTGCCAGCAGCTTAGTTGCCGCTTTTCGCACCGGGGAGCTGTTTTTT CASSLVAAFRTGELFF